The 18 T cell receptor beta chains in this list originate from one sample, sequenced in a study of prognosis after radiotherapy for stage I lung cancer. The TCR beta CDR3 region was amplified from genomic DNA, with two rounds of multiplex PCR being used for the amplification. The first round of PCR was done with primers that matched each TRBV and TRBJ gene. TCRdb processed the multiplex PCR reads anew with MiXCR; each CDR3 protein has one entry. Seen here are tens of thousands of distinct CDR3 sequences, around 45% observed once, and the top ten hold 15%. The source was PBMCs, collected before or after stereotactic body radiation therapy (not recorded which). Receptors were obtained from a donor over 45 with non-small cell lung cancer.

This clonotype appeared many times. The rearrangement links TRBV5-8 to TRBJ2-2, with TRBD2 matching over 8 bases. In germline, CDR1 is SGHTS, CDR2 YDEGEE. This CDR3 contains 15 residues. V was clipped by 0 bases and J by 3 bases; unmatched bases: 1. This CDR3 reads CASSLELADTGELFF. CDR3 bases: TGTGCCAGCAGCTTGGAACTAGCGGACACCGGGGAGCTGTTTTTT. Together with reference TRBV5-8 and TRBJ2-2, the CDR3 gives the full variable domain: EAGVTQSPTHLIKTRGQQATLRCSPISGHTSVYWYQQALGLGLQFLLWYDEGEERNRGNFPPRFSGRQFPNYSSELNVNALELEDSALYLCASSLELADTGELFFGEGSRLTVL.

Of note for this clonotype: A read error may produce the germline difference seen at one junction end. The chain recombines TRBV12-3 or TRBV12-4 with TRBJ2-2; TRBD1 aligns across 7 bases. The CDR3 totals 15 residues. CDR3 residues: CASSSGQTITRELFF. The CDR3 bases are TGTGCCAGCAGTTCGGGACAGACGATCACCCGGGAGCTGTTTTTT.

This clonotype is medium-sized within its sample. J is TRBJ2-1 and V is TRBV12-3 or TRBV12-4; TRBD2 might be the D (5 bases). V gave up 6 bases and J gave up 2 bases, with 17 bases separating them. The CDR3 extends over 16 amino acids. For the CDR3, the DNA is TGTGCCAGCAGGGGTCTCAGCCGGGGAACCTACAATGAGCAGTTCTTC. It is translated as CASRGLSRGTYNEQFF.

Note on this clonotype: An end of the junction differs from the germline gene, which may be a read error. The rearrangement joins TRBV6-1 to TRBJ1-6, with 7 bases fitting TRBD1. Germline V gene data show CDR1 as MNHNS and CDR2 as SASEGT. The CDR3 consists of 15 residues. The CDR3 DNA follows: TGTGCCAGCAGAAAACAGGGGATGAGCAATTCACCGCTCCACTTT. Its translation is CASRKQGMSNSPLHF.

Within the sample, this clonotype is medium-sized (0.01 to 0.1%). The chain recombines TRBV24-1 with TRBJ2-2; 9 bases map to TRBD2. This CDR3 spans 15 amino acids. The V and J ends lost 1 base and 5 bases, in that order; junction bases with no gene match: 1. CDR1 and CDR2 (germline): KGHDR, SFDVKD. CDR3 bases: TGTGCCACCAGTGATTTAGCGGGAGGAACCGGGGAGCTGTTTTTT. Protein: CATSDLAGGTGELFF.

This clonotype was found a few times. A much larger clone differs from this one at a single base, so this may be a read error. The V gene is TRBV20-1, the J gene TRBJ2-5; possible D gene TRBD1, 5 bases. Germline V gives CDR1 DFQATT, CDR2 SNEGSKA (reference sequence). The CDR3 contains 13 residues. V was shortened by 3 bases and J by 5 bases, with 13 bases between the two germline ends. CDR3 sequence: CSARMAGMETQYF. DNA of the CDR3: TGCAGTGCTAGGATGGCAGGGATGGAGACCCAGTACTTC.

This clonotype was observed once. CDR3 sequence reads: CASRKGLEPNQPQHF. The CDR3 DNA reads as TGTGCCAGCAGAAAAGGATTGGAGCCCAATCAGCCCCAGCATTTT. The chain couples TRBV3-1 to TRBJ1-5, with D unclear. In germline, CDR1 is LGHDT, CDR2 YNNKEL (reference sequence). Deletions cut 6 bases from V and 3 bases from J, with 15 bases between. The CDR3 loop spans 15 amino acids.

Comment on this clonotype: A far larger clone lies a single base away; this is likely a read error. The chain uses TRBV6-6 and TRBJ2-7, with D perhaps matching TRBD2 (6 bases). CDR3 length: 16 amino acids. Germline V gene data show CDR1 as MNHNY and CDR2 as SVGAGI (reference sequence). The CDR3 here is CASSYSRPIGSHEQCF. CDR3 in DNA: TGTGCCAGCAGTTACTCGAGGCCTATCGGGAGCCACGAGCAGTGCTTC.

Comment on this clonotype: Its ends do not fully match the called genes, so a read error is possible. This sequence joins TRBV18 and TRBJ2-3, with D tentatively TRBD1 (5 bases). Per the germline V gene, CDR1 is KGHSH and CDR2 is LQKENI. The CDR3 contains 13 residues. The CDR3 region has the DNA TGTGCCAGCTCAGGGGCAGATTCAGATACTCAGTATTTT. This gives the protein CASSGADSDTQYF.

This clonotype was seen repeatedly, ten times or more. The gene calls are TRBV18 and TRBJ2-5; D may be TRBD1 (6 bases). V lost 0 bases and J 2 bases, leaving 10 bases between the germline ends. The length of the CDR3 is 15 residues. Germline V gene lookup returns CDR1 KGHSH and CDR2 LQKENI. CDR3 DNA: TGTGCCAGCTCACCACCGACCGGACAGCAAGAGACCCAGTACTTC. Translated: CASSPPTGQQETQYF. Complete variable domain (other parts from reference TRBV18 and TRBJ2-5): NAGVMQNPRHLVRRRGQEARLRCSPMKGHSHVYWYRQLPEEGLKFMVYLQKENIIDESGMPKERFSAEFPKEGPSILRIQQVVRGDSAAYFCASSPPTGQQETQYFGPGTRLLVL.

V is TRBV12-3 or TRBV12-4 and J is TRBJ1-2; possible D gene TRBD1, 5 bases. The CDR3 runs to 13 residues. V lost 5 bases, J lost 5 bases, and 12 bases lay in between. In DNA, the CDR3 is TGTGCCAGCAGTCCCTTCGGGGGGTATGGCTACACCTTC. Protein sequence: CASSPFGGYGYTF.

By share, this clonotype ranks as medium-sized. The chain employs TRBV6-1 and TRBJ1-2; TRBD1 agrees at 9 bases. The CDR3 loop spans 15 amino acids. The ends lost 6 bases at V and 5 bases at J; junction bases unmatched: 10. CDR1 is MNHNS, CDR2 SASEGT, per germline. CDR3 region: CASSRDRDPGYGYTF. The CDR3 bases are TGTGCCAGCAGCAGGGACAGGGACCCTGGGTATGGCTACACCTTC.

This clonotype has ten or more counts. The chain couples TRBV4-3 to TRBJ1-4; a weak D match, TRBD1 (5 bases). There are 18 residues in the CDR3. V was clipped by 1 base and J by 0 bases, with 15 bases between them. Germline-derived CDR1 and CDR2 are LGHNA and YSLEER. CDR3 protein: CASSQGIIIGATNEKLFF. The DNA of the CDR3 is TGCGCCAGCAGCCAAGGGATAATTATAGGGGCAACTAATGAAAAACTGTTTTTT.

Here the CDR3 DNA reads TGCAGTGCTAGAGATCTGTCGTTAGCGTCCTTACCCGTCGGCTACGAGCAGTACTTC. It encodes CSARDLSLASLPVGYEQYF. The chain is built from TRBV20-1 and TRBJ2-7, with a weak D call TRBD2 (5 bases). V was cut by 0 bases and J by 3 bases, with 27 bases left in between. Germline CDR1 reads DFQATT; CDR2 reads SNEGSKA (reference sequence). This CDR3 has 19 residues.

CDR3 DNA: TGCAGTGCTAGAGAGGGGGGCAGCAGGGGAGACCAGACCCAGCATTTT. Its translation: CSAREGGSRGDQTQHF. The J gene is TRBJ1-5, the V gene TRBV20-1; possible D gene TRBD1, 6 bases. Germline V CDR1 and CDR2: DFQATT, SNEGSKA (reference sequence). The V and J ends lost 0 bases and 11 bases respectively, with 23 bases between them. CDR3 length equals 16 residues.

This rearrangement joins TRBV6-2 or TRBV6-3 to TRBJ2-2; maybe TRBD1 (5 bases). Germline CDR1 and CDR2: MNHEY and SVGEGT. The CDR3 totals 17 residues. Trimming shortened V by 4 bases and J by 5 bases, and 20 bases separated the two germline ends. The CDR3: CASSLSTAVGRTGELFF. The CDR3, as DNA: TGTGCCAGCAGTTTATCGACAGCCGTGGGGCGAACCGGGGAGCTGTTTTTT.

In its sample, this clonotype was seen many times. The V gene is TRBV5-1, the J gene TRBJ2-5; the D gene is possibly TRBD2 (6 bases). The length of the CDR3 is 11 residues. Trimming took off 4 bases at V and 13 bases at J, with 14 bases between the two ends. The germline gives CDR1 SGHRS, CDR2 YFSETQ. The CDR3 spells CASSAGPARYF. CDR3 bases: TGCGCCAGCAGCGCGGGACCCGCTCGGTACTTC.

This clonotype was observed many times. The chain joins TRBV5-1 to TRBJ2-7; D might be TRBD1 (6 bases). Germline CDR1 reads SGHRS; CDR2 reads YFSETQ. This CDR3 has 13 residues. Trimming removed 4 bases from V and 6 bases from J, with 14 bases in between. The CDR3 loop is CASSLGTMGEQYF. The CDR3 region has the DNA TGCGCCAGCAGCCTCGGGACAATGGGCGAGCAGTACTTC.